This T cell receptor (beta chain) was profiled in a study of early T cells in non-severe SARS-CoV-2 infection. Study-wide results and caveats: There was a bias toward anti-spike CD8 responses in VDJdb matching, which missed private and CD4 specificities.

About this clonotype: Its antigen is as yet unknown.

The library protocol tagged individual cDNA molecules with unique molecular identifiers. One entry per CDR3 protein, called by TCRdb with MiXCR from the 5' RACE reads. This table has roughly 40,000 distinct CDR3 sequences, roughly 6% appearing once. Germline V gene data show CDR1 as SGHTA and CDR2 as FQGTGA. The CDR3 extends over 14 amino acids. V dropped 8 bases and J dropped 6; count of bases not matched to a gene: 8. The gene calls are TRBV7-3 and TRBJ2-1; 9 bases match TRBD2. Source material: whole blood. The receptor was derived from an adult who was a healthcare worker with PCR-confirmed SARS-CoV-2 infection or an uninfected control (not recorded which). The CDR3 nucleotides are TGTGCCAGCGGTGCTAGCGGGAATAGCAATGAGCAGTTCTTC. Translation: CASGASGNSNEQFF.